The clone carrying this TCR beta chain was seen just once. Antigen specificity is unknown. The sample belongs to a study of shared clonotypes between healthy human individuals. Study observations and caveats: Sequencing of the sorted subsets was shown by rarefaction to be incomplete despite large depth.

TCRdb's copy holds only in-frame clones and misses some; the assay was immunoSEQ multiplex PCR. The repertoire includes around 2.5 million clones, 93% of them detected once, and roughly 0.39% sits in the top ten. This TCR was sampled from a young man in good health. Some clones in this sample may be carry-over from other donors' samples. The material sequenced was naive CD4+ T cells from PBMCs. Subset noted: CD45RA+ positively selected.

CDR3 DNA sequence: TGCAGCGTTGAAAGGGGCGGGGACAGGGGGCTTCCAGATACGCAGTATTTT. It yields the protein CSVERGGDRGLPDTQYF. The chain carries TRBV29-1 and TRBJ2-3, with 12 bases fitting TRBD1. The CDR3 is made up of 17 amino acids. The junction had 10 bases not matched to a gene; V was cut back by 2 bases and J by 4 bases. CDR1 and CDR2 from the germline V gene are SQVTM and ANQGSEA.